One sample yielded the 26 T cell receptor beta chains listed below, sequenced in a study of T-cell memory formation after mild COVID-19. TCRdb called the 5' RACE reads again in MiXCR, with one record for every CDR3 protein. The sample consists of approximately 40,000 distinct CDR3 sequences, approximately 10% of them appearing once. The specimen was PBMCs or a T cell subset sorted from them (not recorded which). Source of these receptors: a man younger than 35 who had mild COVID-19 (a few samples of this study predate the infection). Cell type and time point are not known.

This clonotype was picked up many times. This chain uses TRBV10-1 with TRBJ2-2; possibly TRBD1 or TRBD2 for D (6 bases each). Trimming removed 0 bases at V and 5 bases at J, with 13 bases between. Germline V gene sequence: CDR1 WNHNN, CDR2 SYGVQD (reference sequence). The CDR3 extends over 16 amino acids. The CDR3 loop reads CASSESLQGRTGELFF. CDR3 nucleotides: TGCGCCAGCAGTGAGTCGTTGCAGGGGAGGACCGGGGAGCTGTTTTTT.

This clonotype was counted between two and nine times. The chain has TRBV6-5 and TRBJ1-1, with a weak D call TRBD1 (5 bases). The V and J ends lost 3 bases and 1 base respectively, with 15 bases between them. CDR1 is MNHEY and CDR2 is SVGAGI in the germline V gene. The CDR3 has 16 residues. Here the CDR3 reads CASSYLLAGTNTEAFF. CDR3 bases: TGTGCCAGCAGTTATTTGTTGGCAGGGACGAACACTGAAGCTTTCTTT.

This clonotype appeared many times. This chain joins TRBV9 and TRBJ2-3; D remains unclear. CDR1 is SGDLS and CDR2 is YYNGEE in the germline V gene. With 0 bases removed from V and 2 bases from J, the gap between germline ends came to 7 bases. The CDR3 has 14 residues. The CDR3 DNA sequence: TGTGCCAGCAGCGTAGTTTGGAACACAGATACGCAGTATTTT. Its translation is CASSVVWNTDTQYF.

This clonotype was observed many times. V and J are TRBV4-3 and TRBJ1-1; D might be TRBD1 (5 bases). This CDR3 comprises 16 residues. Germline values: CDR1 LGHNA, CDR2 YSLEER. V was shortened by 4 bases and J by 1 base, with 16 bases between the two germline ends. CDR3 amino acids: CASSPLEGKGNTEAFF. Written as DNA, the CDR3 is TGCGCCAGCAGCCCACTCGAGGGGAAGGGGAACACTGAAGCTTTCTTT.

The rearrangement links TRBV5-1 to TRBJ1-1; D not resolved. Germline CDR1 and CDR2: SGHRS and YFSETQ. This CDR3 region has 14 residues. V shed 4 bases and J shed 1 base, with 11 bases lying between them. CDR3 nucleotides: TGCGCCAGCAGCGGGAGGACGGGGAACACTGAAGCTTTCTTT. Translated, it gives CASSGRTGNTEAFF. The whole variable domain, filled in from reference TRBV5-1 and TRBJ1-1, reads KAGVTQTPRYLIKTRGQQVTLSCSPISGHRSVSWYQQTPGQGLQFLFEYFSETQRNKGNFPGRFSGRQFSNSRSEMNVSTLELGDSALYLCASSGRTGNTEAFFGQGTRLTVV.

This clonotype was observed at least ten times. The rearrangement uses TRBV2 and TRBJ2-4; no firm D call. V was trimmed by 10 bases and J by 12 bases, leaving 19 bases between them. The CDR3 is made up of 12 amino acids. CDR1 SNHLY and CDR2 FYNNEI come from the germline V gene. The DNA for the CDR3 is TGTGCCATCGCTCTTACGGAGACAACTCAGTACTTC. It yields the protein CAIALTETTQYF.

There are many counts of this clonotype. This chain joins TRBV6-4 and TRBJ2-3; a weak D match, TRBD2 (6 bases). CDR3 length: 16 amino acids. Germline V gives CDR1 MRHNA, CDR2 SNTAGT. V lost 4 bases and J lost 5, with 19 bases in between. Here the CDR3 DNA reads TGTGCCAGCAGTGCGGTGGGAGGCGGAGGCCAAGATACGCAGTATTTT. It is translated as CASSAVGGGGQDTQYF.

This clonotype showed up many times. The chain carries TRBV20-1 and TRBJ2-1, with D unclear. Trimming cost V 8 bases and J 12 bases, with 14 bases left between them. This CDR3 has 10 residues. The germline CDR1 and CDR2 sequences are DFQATT and SNEGSKA (reference sequence). The CDR3 region is CSPGTAVQFF. The CDR3 nucleotides read TGCAGTCCAGGAACTGCTGTGCAGTTCTTC.

This clonotype was recorded many times. This chain connects TRBV4-1 to TRBJ1-4; 7 bases are a match to TRBD1. CDR1 MGHRA and CDR2 YSYEKL come from the germline V gene. V gave up 1 base and J gave up 3 bases; unmatched junction bases: 2. The CDR3 is made up of 15 amino acids. CDR3 protein: CASSQAGTANEKLFF. CDR3 DNA sequence: TGCGCCAGCAGCCAAGCTGGGACAGCTAATGAAAAACTGTTTTTT.

In this sample, this clonotype turned up many times. The rearrangement uses TRBV18 and TRBJ2-5, with 11 bases lining up with TRBD1. This CDR3 contains 15 residues. V lost 6 bases, J lost 6 bases, and 9 bases stayed unmatched. Germline assignment: CDR1 KGHSH and CDR2 LQKENI. The CDR3 loop reads CASSLGQGAQKTQYF. The CDR3 nucleotides are TGTGCCAGCTCGCTCGGACAGGGGGCCCAGAAGACCCAGTACTTC.

The chain combines TRBV11-2 with TRBJ2-1; D is ambiguous. This CDR3 spans 13 amino acids. V lost 0 bases, J lost 9 bases, and 9 bases lay in between. In germline, CDR1 is SGHAT, CDR2 FQNNGV. The CDR3 loop is CASSLDIMGEQFF. CDR3 coding DNA: TGTGCCAGCAGCTTAGATATTATGGGTGAGCAGTTCTTC.

This clonotype was picked up many times. This rearrangement joins TRBV27 to TRBJ2-7; TRBD1 agrees at 7 bases. The V and J ends lost 5 bases and 6 bases, in that order; junction bases with no gene match: 7. Germline CDR1 is MNHEY and CDR2 is SMNVEV (reference sequence). CDR3 length: 13 amino acids. The CDR3: CASSQTQGSEQYF. CDR3 nucleotides: TGTGCCAGCAGTCAAACACAGGGGAGCGAGCAGTACTTC.

This clonotype was observed many times. The rearrangement uses TRBV7-9 and TRBJ1-5, with D unclear. Germline assignment: CDR1 SEHNR and CDR2 FQNEAQ (reference sequence). This CDR3 has 14 amino acids. V lost 2 bases and J 3 bases, leaving 8 bases between the germline ends. This CDR3 is CASSLSDTNQPQHF. CDR3 DNA sequence: TGTGCCAGCAGCTTATCAGATACCAATCAGCCCCAGCATTTT.

This clonotype was seen ten or more times. This chain connects TRBV2 to TRBJ2-7; TRBD1 is a possible D gene (6 bases). The CDR3 has 13 amino acids. The germline CDR1 and CDR2 sequences are SNHLY and FYNNEI. V lost 6 bases to trimming and J lost 0 bases, with 9 bases between them. The CDR3 protein is CASRIQGSYEQYV. As DNA, the CDR3 is TGTGCCAGCAGGATACAGGGCTCCTACGAGCAGTACGTC.

In its sample, this clonotype was seen many times. CDR3 loop: CASSRGRAALDRGYTF. CDR3 bases: TGTGCCAGCAGCCGGGGCAGGGCCGCCCTCGATCGTGGCTACACCTTC. J is TRBJ1-2 and V is TRBV13; tentatively, D is TRBD1 (5 bases). The ends were cut back, 5 bases at V and 7 bases at J, with 23 bases in the middle. Per germline, CDR1 PRHDT and CDR2 FYEKMQ (reference sequence). CDR3 length: 16 residues.

This clonotype was detected ten times or more. The chain has TRBV5-4 and TRBJ2-3, with TRBD2 matching 14 bases. J gave up 7 bases and V 4 bases, and 5 bases lay outside the gene matches. This CDR3 is built from 15 residues. Germline CDR1 SGHNT, CDR2 YYREEE (reference sequence). CDR3 loop: CASSAGTSGGNTQYF. The CDR3 nucleotides read TGTGCCAGCAGCGCCGGGACTAGCGGGGGTAATACGCAGTATTTT.

This clonotype qualifies as medium-sized. For the CDR3, the DNA is TGCGCCAGCAGCCAAGATTCCGGGGGCAGTCAGCCCCAGCATTTT. The encoded protein is CASSQDSGGSQPQHF. This chain links TRBV4-1 with TRBJ1-5, with TRBD1 as a possible D gene (6 bases). The CDR3 covers 15 residues. Germline CDR1 and CDR2: MGHRA and YSYEKL. The V end lost 0 bases, the J end lost 6 bases, and 12 bases lay between the germline ends.

At least ten counts were recorded for this clonotype. V usage is TRBV12-3 or TRBV12-4 and J usage is TRBJ1-6; D is ambiguous. The CDR3 runs 13 residues. The ends were cut back, 0 bases at V and 5 bases at J, with 2 bases in the middle. The DNA of the CDR3 is TGTGCCAGCAGTTTAGCAGATAATTCACCCCTCCACTTT. This gives the protein CASSLADNSPLHF.

This clonotype was recorded a few times. This chain joins TRBV5-4 and TRBJ1-3; possibly TRBD1 for D (5 bases). This CDR3 is built from 15 residues. Germline values: CDR1 SGHNT, CDR2 YYREEE (reference sequence). The germline V and J ends were trimmed by 0 bases and 4 bases, with 11 bases remaining between them. Here the CDR3 DNA reads TGTGCCAGCAGCTTGGGGGGGACTGGAGGAAACACCATATATTTT. It encodes CASSLGGTGGNTIYF.

This clonotype was observed many times. The chain has TRBV5-1 and TRBJ2-5; D is perhaps TRBD1 (5 bases). Germline V lookup: CDR1 SGHRS, CDR2 YFSETQ. With 0 bases removed from V and 7 bases from J, the gap between germline ends came to 31 bases. The CDR3 runs to 20 residues. The CDR3 DNA reads as TGCGCCAGCAGCTTGGGTCTTCAAGGGCGGACAACCGGTCATTATGTGACCCAGTACTTC. Translated: CASSLGLQGRTTGHYVTQYF.

This clonotype was observed many times. The gene calls are TRBV6-2 or TRBV6-3 and TRBJ1-2, with TRBD1 matching 8 bases. Unmatched junction bases numbered 6, after V lost 7 bases and J lost 2 bases. This CDR3 region has 14 residues. CDR1 is MNHEY, CDR2 SVGEGT, per germline. The CDR3 coding sequence is TGTGCCAGCACCTGGACAGGGAGGAACTATGGCTACACCTTC. As protein: CASTWTGRNYGYTF.

This clonotype has a count of ten or more. Compared with germline, one end of the junction differs, possibly owing to a read error. The chain combines TRBV27 with TRBJ2-7, with a weak D call TRBD2 (7 bases). CDR1 and CDR2 (germline): MNHEY, SMNVEV (reference sequence). The CDR3 covers 13 residues. For the CDR3, the DNA is TGTGCCAGCAGTTTAAAACGGGGGGCGGCTCTTTGGTTC. Its protein is CASSLKRGAALWF.

Only a few counts were recorded for this clonotype. The chain joins TRBV6-2 or TRBV6-3 to TRBJ1-2; D possibly corresponds to TRBD1 (5 bases). Germline V gene data show CDR1 as MNHEY and CDR2 as SVGEGT. This CDR3 contains 14 residues. Trimming cost V 5 bases and J 7 bases, with 17 bases left between them. CDR3 sequence (DNA): TGTGCCAGCAGTCAAACCGGGGACCCGCGTGGCTACACCTTC. Protein product: CASSQTGDPRGYTF.

Many counts were recorded for this clonotype. The chain uses TRBV6-5 and TRBJ1-2, with 7 nucleotides matching TRBD1. The germline V gene has CDR1 MNHEY and CDR2 SVGAGI. The J segment lost 7 bases and the V segment lost 4 bases, leaving 6 bases of the junction unmatched. The CDR3 spans 13 residues. This CDR3 is CASSLSGDSGYTF. The CDR3, as DNA: TGTGCCAGCAGTTTGTCCGGGGACAGTGGCTACACCTTC.

V and J are TRBV7-9 and TRBJ1-3; no clear D. This CDR3 has 14 residues. The V gene lost 1 base and the J gene lost 0 bases, with 4 bases spanning the gap. Germline V CDR1 and CDR2: SEHNR, FQNEAQ (reference sequence). The CDR3 DNA follows: TGTGCCAGCAGCTTAGAGAGCTCTGGAAACACCATATATTTT. Residues: CASSLESSGNTIYF.

The sample holds many counts of this clonotype. This chain joins TRBV10-3 and TRBJ2-7, with D uncertain. This CDR3 has 12 amino acids. The V gene lost 4 bases and the J gene lost 0 bases, with 4 bases spanning the gap. Germline V gene sequence: CDR1 ENHRY, CDR2 SYGVKD. CDR3 loop: CAISAGSYEQYF. Written as DNA, the CDR3 is TGTGCCATCAGTGCGGGCTCCTACGAGCAGTACTTC.